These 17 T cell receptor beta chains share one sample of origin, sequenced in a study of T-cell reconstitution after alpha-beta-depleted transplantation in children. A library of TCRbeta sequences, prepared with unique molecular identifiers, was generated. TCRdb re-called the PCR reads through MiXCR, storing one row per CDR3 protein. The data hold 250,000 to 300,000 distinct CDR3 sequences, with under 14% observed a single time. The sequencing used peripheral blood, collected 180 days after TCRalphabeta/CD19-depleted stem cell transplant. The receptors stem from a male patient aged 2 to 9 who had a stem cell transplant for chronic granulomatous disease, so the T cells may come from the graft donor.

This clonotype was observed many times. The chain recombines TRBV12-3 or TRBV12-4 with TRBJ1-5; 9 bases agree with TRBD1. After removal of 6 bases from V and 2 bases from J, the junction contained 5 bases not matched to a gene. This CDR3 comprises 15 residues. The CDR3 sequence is CASSPDRGGNQPQHF. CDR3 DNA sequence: TGTGCCAGCAGCCCGGACAGGGGAGGCAATCAGCCCCAGCATTTT.

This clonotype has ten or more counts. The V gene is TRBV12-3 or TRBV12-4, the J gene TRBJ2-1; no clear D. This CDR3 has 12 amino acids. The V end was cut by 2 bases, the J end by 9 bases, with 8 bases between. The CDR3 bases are TGTGCCAGCAGTTTATTCAACTCTGAGCAGTTCTTC. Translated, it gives CASSLFNSEQFF.

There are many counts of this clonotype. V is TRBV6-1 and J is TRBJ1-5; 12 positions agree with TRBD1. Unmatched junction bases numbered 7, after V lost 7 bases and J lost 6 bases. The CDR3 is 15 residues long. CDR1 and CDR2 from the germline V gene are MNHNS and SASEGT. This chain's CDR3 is CASNVPGQGAQPQHF. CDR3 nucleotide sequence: TGTGCCAGCAATGTCCCGGGACAGGGGGCTCAGCCCCAGCATTTT.

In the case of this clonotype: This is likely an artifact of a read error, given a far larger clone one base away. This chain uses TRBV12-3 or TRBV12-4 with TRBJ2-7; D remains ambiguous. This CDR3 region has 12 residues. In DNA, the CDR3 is TGTGCCAGCAGCGCCAGCTCCTGCGAGCAGTACTTC. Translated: CASSASSCEQYF.

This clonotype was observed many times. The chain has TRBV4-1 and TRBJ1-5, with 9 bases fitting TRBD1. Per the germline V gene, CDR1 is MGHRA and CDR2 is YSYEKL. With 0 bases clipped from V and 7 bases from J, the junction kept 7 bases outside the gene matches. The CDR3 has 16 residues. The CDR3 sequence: CASSQDSGTGSQPQHF. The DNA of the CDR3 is TGCGCCAGCAGCCAAGATTCCGGGACAGGGAGCCAGCCCCAGCATTTT.

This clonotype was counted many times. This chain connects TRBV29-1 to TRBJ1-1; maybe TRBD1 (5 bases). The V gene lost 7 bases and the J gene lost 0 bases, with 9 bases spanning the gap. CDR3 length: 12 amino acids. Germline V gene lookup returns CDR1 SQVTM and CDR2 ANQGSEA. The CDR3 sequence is CSADSLNTEAFF. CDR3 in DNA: TGCAGCGCCGACAGTTTGAACACTGAAGCTTTCTTT.

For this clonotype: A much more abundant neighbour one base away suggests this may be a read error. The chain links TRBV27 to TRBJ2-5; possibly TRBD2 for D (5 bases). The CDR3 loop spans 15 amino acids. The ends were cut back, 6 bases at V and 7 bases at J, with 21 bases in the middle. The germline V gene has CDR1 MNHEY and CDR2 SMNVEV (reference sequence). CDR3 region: CASRSGLGSYTTQYF. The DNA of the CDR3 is TGTGCCAGCAGATCCGGACTGGGCTCCTACACGACCCAGTACTTC.

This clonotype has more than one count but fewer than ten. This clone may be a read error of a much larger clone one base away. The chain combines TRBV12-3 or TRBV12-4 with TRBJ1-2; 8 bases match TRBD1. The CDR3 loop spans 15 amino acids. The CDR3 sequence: CAGSIAGTGIYGYTF. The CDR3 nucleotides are TGTGCCGGCAGTATTGCGGGGACAGGAATCTATGGCTACACCTTC.

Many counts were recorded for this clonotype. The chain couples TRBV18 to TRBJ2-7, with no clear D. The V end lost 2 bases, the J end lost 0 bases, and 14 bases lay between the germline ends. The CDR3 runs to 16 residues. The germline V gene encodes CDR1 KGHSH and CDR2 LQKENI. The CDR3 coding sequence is TGTGCCAGCTCACCAAACCGTCCCACCCACTCCTACGAGCAGTACTTC. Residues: CASSPNRPTHSYEQYF.

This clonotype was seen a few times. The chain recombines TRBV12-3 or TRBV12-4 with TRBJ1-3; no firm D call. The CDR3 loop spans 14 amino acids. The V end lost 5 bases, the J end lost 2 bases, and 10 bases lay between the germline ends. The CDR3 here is CASSPDMAGNTIYF. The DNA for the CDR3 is TGTGCCAGCAGTCCAGACATGGCTGGAAACACCATATATTTT.

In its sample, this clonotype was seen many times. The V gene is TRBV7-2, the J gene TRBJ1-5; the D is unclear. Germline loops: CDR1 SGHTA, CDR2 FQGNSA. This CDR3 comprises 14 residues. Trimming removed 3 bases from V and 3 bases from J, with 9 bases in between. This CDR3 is CASSFRLPNQPQHF. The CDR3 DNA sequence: TGTGCCAGCAGCTTCCGGTTGCCCAATCAGCCCCAGCATTTT. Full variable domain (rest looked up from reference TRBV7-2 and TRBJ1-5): GAGVSQSPSNKVTEKGKDVELRCDPISGHTALYWYRQSLGQGLEFLIYFQGNSAPDKSGLPSDRFSAERTGGSVSTLTIQRTQQEDSAVYLCASSFRLPNQPQHFGDGTRLSIL.

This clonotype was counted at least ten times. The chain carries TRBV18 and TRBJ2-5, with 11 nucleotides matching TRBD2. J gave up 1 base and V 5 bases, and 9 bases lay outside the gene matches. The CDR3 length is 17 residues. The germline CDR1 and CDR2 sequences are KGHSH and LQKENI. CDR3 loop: CASSVLAGGSLQETQYF. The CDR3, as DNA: TGTGCCAGCTCAGTCCTAGCGGGAGGATCCCTCCAAGAGACCCAGTACTTC.

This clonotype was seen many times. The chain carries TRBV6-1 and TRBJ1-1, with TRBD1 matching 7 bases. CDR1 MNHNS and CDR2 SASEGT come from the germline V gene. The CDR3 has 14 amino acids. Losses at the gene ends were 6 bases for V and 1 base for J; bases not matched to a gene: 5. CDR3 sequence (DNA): TGTGCCAGCAGGCTACAGGGGCCGAACACTGAAGCTTTCTTT. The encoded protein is CASRLQGPNTEAFF.

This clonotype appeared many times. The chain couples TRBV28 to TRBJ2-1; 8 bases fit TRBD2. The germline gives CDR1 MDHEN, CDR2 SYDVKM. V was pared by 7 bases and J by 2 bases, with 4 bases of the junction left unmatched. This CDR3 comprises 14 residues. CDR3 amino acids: CASIPGGPYNEQFF. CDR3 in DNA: TGTGCCAGCATTCCGGGGGGGCCCTACAATGAGCAGTTCTTC.

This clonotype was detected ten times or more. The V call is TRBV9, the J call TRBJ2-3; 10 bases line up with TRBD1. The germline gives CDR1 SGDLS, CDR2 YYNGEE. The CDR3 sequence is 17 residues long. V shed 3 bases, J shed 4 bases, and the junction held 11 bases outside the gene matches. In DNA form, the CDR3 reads TGTGCCAGCAGCGCGTCATCGACAGGGGGCGCGGCAGATACGCAGTATTTT. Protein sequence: CASSASSTGGAADTQYF.

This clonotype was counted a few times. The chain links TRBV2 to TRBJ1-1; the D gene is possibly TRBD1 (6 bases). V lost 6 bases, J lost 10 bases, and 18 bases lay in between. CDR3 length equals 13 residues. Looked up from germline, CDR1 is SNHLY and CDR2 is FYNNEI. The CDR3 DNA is TGTGCCAGCAGCCCCACTCGGGGGCCGGGAGCTTTCTTT. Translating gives CASSPTRGPGAFF.

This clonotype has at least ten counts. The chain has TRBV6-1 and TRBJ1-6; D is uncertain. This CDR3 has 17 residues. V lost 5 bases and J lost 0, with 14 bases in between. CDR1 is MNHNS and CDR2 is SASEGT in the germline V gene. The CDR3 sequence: CASSRPRVHSYNSPLHF. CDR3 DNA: TGTGCCAGCAGTCGCCCACGAGTCCACTCCTATAATTCACCCCTCCACTTT.